This T cell receptor (beta chain) emerged from a study of molecular identifiers for immune sequencing clone quantification. TCRdb fed the PCR reads into MiXCR, producing one record per CDR3 protein. The table shows about 40,000 distinct CDR3 sequences, with 24% occurring only once. In this sample, this clonotype turned up many times. There are 13 residues in the CDR3. Germline V lookup: CDR1 SEHNR, CDR2 FQNEAQ (reference sequence). V shed 2 bases and J shed 5 bases, with 7 bases lying between them. The chain combines TRBV7-9 with TRBJ1-5; maybe TRBD1 (5 bases). The sample taken for sequencing was naive CD8+ T cells from blood, with Jurkat cell RNA spiked in. Documented subset: FACS-sorted CD8+CD4-CCR7+CD45RA+ naive T cells. The sequence was collected from a human donor in good health. Some libraries in this study had Jurkat cell RNA spiked in. Written as DNA, the CDR3 is TGTGCCAGCAGCTTAATGGGGGATCAGCCCCAGCATTTT. Its translation: CASSLMGDQPQHF.